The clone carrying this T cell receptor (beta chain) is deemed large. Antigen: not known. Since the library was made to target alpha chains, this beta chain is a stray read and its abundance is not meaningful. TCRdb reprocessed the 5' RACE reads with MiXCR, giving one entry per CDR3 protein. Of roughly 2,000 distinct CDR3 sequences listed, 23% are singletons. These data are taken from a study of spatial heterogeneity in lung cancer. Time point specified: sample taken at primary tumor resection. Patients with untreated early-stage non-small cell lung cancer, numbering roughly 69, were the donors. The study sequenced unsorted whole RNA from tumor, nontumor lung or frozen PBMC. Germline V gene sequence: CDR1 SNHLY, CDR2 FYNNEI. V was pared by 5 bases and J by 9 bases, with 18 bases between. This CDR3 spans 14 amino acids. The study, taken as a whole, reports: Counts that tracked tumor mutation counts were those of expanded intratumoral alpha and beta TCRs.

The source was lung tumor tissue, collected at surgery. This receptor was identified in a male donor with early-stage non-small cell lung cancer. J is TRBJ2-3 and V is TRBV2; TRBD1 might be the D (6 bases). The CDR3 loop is CASSRNLQGGTQYF. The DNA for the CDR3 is TGTGCCAGCAGTCGCAACCTACAGGGTGGAACGCAGTATTTT.